This is a list of T cell receptor beta chains from one sample in a study of neurological immune-mediated disorders. TCRdb re-called the 5' RACE reads through MiXCR, storing one row per CDR3 protein. This table has more than 45,000 distinct CDR3 sequences, approximately 10% appearing once. The source material was PBMCs. The receptors derive from a man between 60 and 70 years old in good health. Each CDR3 is given without its conserved first and last residue.

length,V,CDR3
11,TRBV3-1,ASRSSMNTEAF
13,TRBV10-3,AITEDLPPLGTQY
15,TRBV5-1,ASSLTTRPGMNTEAF
12,TRBV20-1,SARRTDRSGEQY
13,TRBV11-2,ASSGPTDRVTEQY
13,TRBV6-5,VCNSPGVVNTEAF
14,TRBV4-3,ASSRGDLRKHTEAF
12,TRBV12-3/TRBV12-4,ASGGQANTGELF
11,TRBV20-1,SAQGQSTYEQY
13,TRBV20-1,SARRTSGSGNEQF
12,TRBV3-1,ASSQITGGDGYT
12,TRBV7-9,ASSLRQDGEKLF
11,TRBV3-2,ASSQDQNTEAF
10,TRBV7-2,ASSADRAGYT
12,TRBV6-2/TRBV6-3,ASTWARSTDTQY
12,TRBV5-1,ASSRRGLQETQY
14,TRBV25-1,ASSDPRQGASYGYT
14,TRBV7-9,ASSLAMAGAADTQY
11,TRBV11-3,ASSGELGGELF
15,TRBV6-6,ASSYTGTSGGVNEQF
13,TRBV29-1,SVATNPQGANGYT
16,TRBV5-1,ASSYTVRDRGPRNEQF
9,TRBV6-2/TRBV6-3,ASSYLREQY
11,TRBV12-3/TRBV12-4,ASSLGGFTEAF
13,TRBV9,ASSASGTGSTEAF
14,TRBV7-8,ASSLVGTVREGGYT
13,TRBV12-2,ASRLAGRGWSEAF
14,TRBV5-1,ASSSVPGLAGNEQF
10,TRBV25-1,ASSGEGTVQY
13,TRBV20-1,SAGNRGRRVEPQH
12,TRBV7-6,ASSHGTGTSIQY
12,TRBV20-1,SARTRDSQETQY
10,TRBV12-3/TRBV12-4,ASSGLAYEQY
13,TRBV25-1,ASSEGTGGKNIQY
11,TRBV27,ASSSTGSYEQY
11,TRBV5-1,ASSLGLNTEAF
13,TRBV18,ASSPTSGGANEQY
13,TRBV12-3/TRBV12-4,ASSLGGIAGNTIY
12,TRBV7-9,ASSSDPTYNEQF
13,TRBV27,ASSLRYRGGETQY
10,TRBV6-5,ASRGTAYGYT
9,TRBV6-5,ASRSNSPLH
13,TRBV3-1,ASSLLSGGPETQY
17,TRBV4-3,ASSQEPLAGPSWSFEQF
14,TRBV7-3,ASSQRGGGAQETQY
16,TRBV6-5,ASTHTGSPYGSGGRWF
15,TRBV18,ASSALEATLSYNEQF
11,TRBV7-9,ASSLEGYQPQH
13,TRBV28,ASSLLLSINTEAF